This entry concerns a single T cell receptor beta chain. Its matching antigen is unknown. Per the original data handling: ImmunoSEQ output lacked quality scores and full-length reads, limiting matched filtering. Clones were sequenced by immunoSEQ multiplex PCR, and TCRdb holds only the in-frame ones, with some missing. Clone size and the V and J calls come from that table; the DNA yielded D and trimming. The sample includes about 1 million clones, 65% to 80% of them seen just once. The data derive from a study of shared clonotypes between healthy human individuals. Donation came from healthy HIV-negative adults that had no recent acute infections or vaccinations. CDR1 and CDR2 (germline): SQVTM, ANQGSEA. The CDR3 is made up of 14 amino acids. V gave up 6 bases and J gave up 0 bases; unmatched junction bases: 6. Findings and caveats of the study: The authors expected sequencing depth to affect clonotype sharing among donors.

The gene calls are TRBV29-1 and TRBJ2-3; 7 bases line up with TRBD1. The source is a young man in good health. The specimen sequenced was memory CD4+ T cells sorted from blood. The subset: CD45RA-negative fraction. As DNA, the CDR3 is TGCAGCGTAGCCACAGGGGCGAGCACAGATACGCAGTATTTT. Translation gives CSVATGASTDTQYF.